The clone carrying this TCR beta chain occurred many times. Its antigen is currently unknown. The sample originates from a study of naive and memory T cell subsets. Study-level results: Potentially, T cell activation and differentiation skew this RNA-based measurement.

Alpha and beta constant region primers primed reverse transcription for blood and skin samples. The SP2 primer and nested alpha and beta constant region primers amplified ligated cDNA in four rounds. A single record per CDR3 protein comes from TCRdb applying MiXCR to the UMI-ligation and nested PCR reads. Of over 15,000 distinct CDR3 sequences listed, more than 9% are singletons. Treatment defined: skin biopsy from PPD injection site in Mantoux-positive individual. Reverse transcription used DNase-treated unsorted total RNA, aiming for roughly 1 to 1000 ng. A UMI-containing oligonucleotide was joined by 3' ligation to the TCR cDNA template. Biopsied sites were PPD injections in people with a positive Mantoux test. The TCR was taken from an adult in good health. The material was skin, obtained from a tuberculin skin test site.

CDR3 sequence reads: CSGASGRIYSTDTQYF. The CDR3 DNA is TGCAGTGGGGCTAGCGGGAGGATTTATAGCACAGATACGCAGTATTTT. The chain recombines TRBV20-1 with TRBJ2-3; 11 positions agree with TRBD2. Germline V gives CDR1 DFQATT, CDR2 SNEGSKA (reference sequence). The CDR3 sequence is 16 residues long. J was trimmed by 0 bases and V by 7 bases; bases with no gene match: 9.